This TCR beta chain was documented in a study of T cell responses to AZD1222 COVID-19 vaccine. About this clone itself: What it recognizes is unknown.

Broader study findings: Dominant CD4 TCR responses targeted spike regions 160-218 and 743-854. Clonal diversity was possibly underestimated, and white British individuals and females predominated among donors. The study found Spike-specific TCR breadth and depth rose after two AZD1222 doses.

In germline, CDR1 is MGHRA, CDR2 YSYEKL. The CDR3 length is 16 residues. V was clipped by 0 bases and J by 0 bases, with 11 bases between them. The table came from immunoSEQ multiplex PCR; TCRdb's copy has only in-frame clones and leaves some out. The table includes 100,000 to 150,000 clones, about 82% detected once. This specimen was peripheral blood, taken on day 0 of AZD1222 vaccination. The genes are TRBV4-1 and TRBJ2-5; D is uncertain. The receptor comes from an adult in good health. The CDR3 DNA follows: TGCGCCAGCAGCCAAGAAGGAACAGAGTACCAAGAGACCCAGTACTTC. It specifies CASSQEGTEYQETQYF.